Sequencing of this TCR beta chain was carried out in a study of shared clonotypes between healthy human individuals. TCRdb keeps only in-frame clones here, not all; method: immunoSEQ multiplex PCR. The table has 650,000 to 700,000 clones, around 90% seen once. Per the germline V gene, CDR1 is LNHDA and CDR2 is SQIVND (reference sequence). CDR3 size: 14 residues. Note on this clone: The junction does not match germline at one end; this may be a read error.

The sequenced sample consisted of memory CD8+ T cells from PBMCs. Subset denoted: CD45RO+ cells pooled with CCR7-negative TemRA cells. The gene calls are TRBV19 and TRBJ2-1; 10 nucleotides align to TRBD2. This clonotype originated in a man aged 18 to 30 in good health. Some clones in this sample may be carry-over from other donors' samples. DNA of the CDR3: TGTGCCAGTAATATAGCGGGAGGATTGGCTGAGCAGTTCTTC. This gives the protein CASNIAGGLAEQFF.